This section outlines one T cell receptor beta chain sequence together with its context. This record comes from a study of PD-L1 blockade in urothelial cancer. At the level of the study: Prior regimens of chemotherapy numbered 0 to 3 per patient. Blood analysis took place 3 weeks (second dose) and 6 weeks after treatment start.

Time point given: pretreatment peripheral blood. Each patient supplied 1 to 8 pretreatment and on-treatment samples. TCRdb's table, derived via immunoSEQ multiplex PCR, lists solely in-frame clones and lacks some. The sample shows roughly 120,000 clones, 70% to 85% of them seen only once. Germline V gene data show CDR1 as SGHTA and CDR2 as FQGTGA. This CDR3 contains 18 residues. The J segment lost 0 bases and the V segment lost 5 bases, leaving 13 bases of the junction unmatched. The sample in question was PBMCs, obtained around atezolizumab (anti-PD-L1) treatment. The gene calls are TRBV7-3 and TRBJ2-3, with TRBD1 identical over 8 bases. The clonotype originates from a middle-aged man with urothelial cancer. The CDR3 DNA is TGTGCCAGCAGCCGAGACAGGGGTCCCTTCTTTAGCACAGATACGCAGTATTTT. As protein: CASSRDRGPFFSTDTQYF.